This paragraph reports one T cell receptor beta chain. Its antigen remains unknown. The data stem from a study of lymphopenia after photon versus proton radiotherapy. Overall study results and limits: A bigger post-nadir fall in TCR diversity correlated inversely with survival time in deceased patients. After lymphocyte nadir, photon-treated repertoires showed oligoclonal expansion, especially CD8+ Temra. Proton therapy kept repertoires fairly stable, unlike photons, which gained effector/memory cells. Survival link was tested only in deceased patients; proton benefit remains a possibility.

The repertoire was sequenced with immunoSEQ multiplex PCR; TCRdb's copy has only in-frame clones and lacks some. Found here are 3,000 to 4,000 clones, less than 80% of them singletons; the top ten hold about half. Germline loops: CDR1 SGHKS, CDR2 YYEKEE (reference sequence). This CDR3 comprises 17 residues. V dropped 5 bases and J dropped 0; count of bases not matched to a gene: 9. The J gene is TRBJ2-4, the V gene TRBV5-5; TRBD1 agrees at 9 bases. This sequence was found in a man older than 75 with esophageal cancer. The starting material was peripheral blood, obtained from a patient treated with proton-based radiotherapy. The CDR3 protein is CASSLTGGTLAKNIQYF. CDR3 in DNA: TGTGCCAGCAGTCTTACAGGGGGCACTTTAGCCAAAAACATTCAGTACTTC. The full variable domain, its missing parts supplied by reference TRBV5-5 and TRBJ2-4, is DAGVTQSPTHLIKTRGQQVTLRCSPISGHKSVSWYQQVLGQGPQFIFQYYEKEERGRGNFPDRFSARQFPNYSSELNVNALLLGDSALYLCASSLTGGTLAKNIQYFGAGTRLSVL.